One sample yielded the 5 T cell receptor beta chains listed below, sequenced in a study of T cell responses to AZD1222 COVID-19 vaccine. Measured with immunoSEQ multiplex PCR; TCRdb has only the in-frame clones, and not every one. The table includes roughly 110,000 clones, 85% to 90% detected once. Here the sequenced sample was peripheral blood, taken on day 0 of AZD1222 vaccination. Source of these receptors: an adult in good health.

The chain joins TRBV15 to TRBJ2-2; 7 nucleotides match TRBD1. The CDR3 length is 15 residues. The ends lost 2 bases at V and 5 bases at J; junction bases unmatched: 5. Germline loops: CDR1 LNHNV, CDR2 YYDKDF (reference sequence). The CDR3 loop reads CATSRQGVRTGELFF. The CDR3 coding sequence is TGTGCCACCAGCAGACAGGGGGTGAGGACCGGGGAGCTGTTTTTT.

The V and J genes are TRBV10-3 and TRBJ2-7; 11 bases map to TRBD2. V gave up 2 bases and J gave up 7 bases; unmatched junction bases: 4. Germline V CDR1 and CDR2: ENHRY, SYGVKD. The CDR3 extends over 14 amino acids. The chain's CDR3 is CAISETSGSGEQYF. The CDR3 coding sequence is TGTGCCATCAGTGAGACTAGCGGGAGTGGGGAGCAGTACTTC.

V and J are TRBV6-5 and TRBJ2-7; 8 bases match TRBD1. This CDR3 has 13 amino acids. After removal of 10 bases from V and 7 bases from J, the junction contained 12 bases not matched to a gene. Germline assignment: CDR1 MNHEY and CDR2 SVGAGI. This CDR3 is CATLGTGPREQYF. CDR3 in DNA: TGTGCCACCCTTGGGACAGGTCCTCGAGAGCAGTACTTC.

This clone was seen only once. The CDR3 sequence is CASSAFTGEGGNTIYF. The CDR3 DNA is TGTGCCAGCAGTGCCTTCACAGGGGAGGGGGGAAACACCATATATTTT. This chain joins TRBV25-1 and TRBJ1-3, with TRBD1 matching over 7 bases. Germline V gene lookup returns CDR1 MGHDK and CDR2 SYGVNS. After removal of 4 bases from V and 4 bases from J, the junction contained 10 bases not matched to a gene. The CDR3 has 16 residues.

The V gene is TRBV18, the J gene TRBJ2-1; 7 bases are a match to TRBD1. The CDR3 has 15 amino acids. V lost 4 bases, J lost 5 bases, and 8 bases stayed unmatched. CDR1 and CDR2 from the germline V gene are KGHSH and LQKENI. The CDR3 sequence is CASSLLDGTDNEQFF. CDR3 DNA sequence: TGTGCCAGCTCACTACTGGACGGGACAGACAATGAGCAGTTCTTC.